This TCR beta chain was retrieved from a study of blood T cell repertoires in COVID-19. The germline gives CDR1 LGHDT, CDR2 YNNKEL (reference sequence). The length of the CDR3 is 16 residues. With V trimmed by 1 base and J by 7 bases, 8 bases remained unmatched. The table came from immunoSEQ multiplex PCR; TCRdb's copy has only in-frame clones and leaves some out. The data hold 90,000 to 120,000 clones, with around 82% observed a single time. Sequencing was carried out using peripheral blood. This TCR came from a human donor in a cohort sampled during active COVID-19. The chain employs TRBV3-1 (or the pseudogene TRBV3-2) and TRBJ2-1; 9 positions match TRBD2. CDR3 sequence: CASSQGWGLAGNEQFF. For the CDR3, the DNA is TGTGCCAGCAGCCAAGGGTGGGGACTAGCAGGGAATGAGCAGTTCTTC.